The T cell receptor (beta chain) under discussion was sequenced for a study of identical twins. Trimming pared 6 bases from V and 5 bases from J, leaving 8 bases between. Germline V gives CDR1 SNHLY, CDR2 FYNNEI. The length of the CDR3 is 12 residues. A single record per CDR3 protein comes from TCRdb applying MiXCR to the 5' RACE reads. The sample lists some 320,000 distinct CDR3 sequences; around an eighth were seen once. These sequences were also reported in another study, on yellow fever vaccine responses in identical twins.

The receptor was derived from a woman aged 18-29 years in good health. The specimen was CD8+ T cells sorted from blood. The chain joins TRBV2 to TRBJ2-1; D is possibly TRBD1 (5 bases). The CDR3 DNA is TGTGCCAGCAGAGACAGACACAATGAGCAGTTCTTC. Its protein product is CASRDRHNEQFF.